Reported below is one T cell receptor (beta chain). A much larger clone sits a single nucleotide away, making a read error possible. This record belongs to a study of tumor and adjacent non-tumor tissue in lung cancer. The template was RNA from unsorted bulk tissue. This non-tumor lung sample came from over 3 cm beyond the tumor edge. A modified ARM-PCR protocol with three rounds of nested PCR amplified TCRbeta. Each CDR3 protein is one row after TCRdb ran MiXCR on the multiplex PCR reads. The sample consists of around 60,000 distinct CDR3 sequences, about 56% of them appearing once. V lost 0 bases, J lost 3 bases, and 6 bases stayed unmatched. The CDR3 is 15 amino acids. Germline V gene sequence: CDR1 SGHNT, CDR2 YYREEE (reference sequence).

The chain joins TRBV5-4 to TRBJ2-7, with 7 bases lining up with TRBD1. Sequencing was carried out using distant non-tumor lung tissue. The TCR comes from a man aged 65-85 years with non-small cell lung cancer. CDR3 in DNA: TGTGCCAGCAGCTTGGTGGGGACAGACTTCTACGAGCAGTACTTC. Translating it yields CASSLVGTDFYEQYF.